The clone carrying this T cell receptor beta chain was counted only a few times. V lost 4 bases and J lost 4; bases outside the gene matches: 7. The CDR3 sequence is 15 residues long. Germline assignment: CDR1 SGHRS and CDR2 YFSETQ. The entry originates in a study of patients and donors after allogeneic stem cell transplantation. TCRdb fed the RT-PCR reads into MiXCR, producing one record per CDR3 protein. The sample lists tens of thousands of distinct CDR3 sequences; 37% were seen once. Sequenced: blood, either unsorted or a sorted T cell fraction (not recorded which). This chain links TRBV5-1 with TRBJ2-7; 11 bases align to TRBD2. The sequence derives from a human donor who was either an allogeneic HSCT recipient or a stem cell or donor lymphocyte infusion donor (not recorded which). It is not recorded whose cells these are; they may come from a transplant donor. DNA for the CDR3: TGCGCCAGCAGCATGGGACTAGCGGAGGGGTACGAGCAGTACTTC. Translation: CASSMGLAEGYEQYF.